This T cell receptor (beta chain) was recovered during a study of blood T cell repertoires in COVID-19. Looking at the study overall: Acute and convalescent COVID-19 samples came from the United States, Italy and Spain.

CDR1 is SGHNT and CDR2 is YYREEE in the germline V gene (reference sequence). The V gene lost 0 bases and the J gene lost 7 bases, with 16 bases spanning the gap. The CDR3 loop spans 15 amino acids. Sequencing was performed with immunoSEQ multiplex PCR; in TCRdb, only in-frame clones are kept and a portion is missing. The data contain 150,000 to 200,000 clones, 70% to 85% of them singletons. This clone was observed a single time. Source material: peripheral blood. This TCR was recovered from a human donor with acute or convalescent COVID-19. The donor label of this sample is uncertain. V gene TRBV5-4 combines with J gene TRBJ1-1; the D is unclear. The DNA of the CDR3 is TGTGCCAGCAGCTTGGTCTCGGCCGCCGCGGGTGAAGCTTTCTTT. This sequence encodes CASSLVSAAAGEAFF.